This T cell receptor beta chain was sequenced during a study of radiation and T cells in renal cell carcinoma. Study-wide points: Top tumor clonotypes rose in blood 2 weeks post-radiation, then contracted.

TCRdb keeps only in-frame clones here, not all; method: immunoSEQ multiplex PCR. This table has tens of thousands of clones, less than 90% appearing once. Time point described: blood 4 weeks post-SBRT, at nephrectomy. Treatment indicated: 15 Gy SBRT to primary tumor, nephrectomy 4 weeks later. V lost 1 base and J lost 8, with 14 bases in between. Germline loops: CDR1 KGHSY, CDR2 FQNENV. This CDR3 region has 14 residues. As for this clone: Its antigen is not known.

This sequence was found in a woman aged 55-70 years with renal cell carcinoma. The V and J genes are TRBV16 and TRBJ1-2, with D maybe TRBD1 (5 bases). The material sequenced was blood, taken from a patient whose treatment included radiotherapy and nephrectomy. The CDR3 DNA reads as TGTGCCAGCAGCCAATTTGGGGGTCTGGGCGGCTACACCTTC. Encoded protein: CASSQFGGLGGYTF.